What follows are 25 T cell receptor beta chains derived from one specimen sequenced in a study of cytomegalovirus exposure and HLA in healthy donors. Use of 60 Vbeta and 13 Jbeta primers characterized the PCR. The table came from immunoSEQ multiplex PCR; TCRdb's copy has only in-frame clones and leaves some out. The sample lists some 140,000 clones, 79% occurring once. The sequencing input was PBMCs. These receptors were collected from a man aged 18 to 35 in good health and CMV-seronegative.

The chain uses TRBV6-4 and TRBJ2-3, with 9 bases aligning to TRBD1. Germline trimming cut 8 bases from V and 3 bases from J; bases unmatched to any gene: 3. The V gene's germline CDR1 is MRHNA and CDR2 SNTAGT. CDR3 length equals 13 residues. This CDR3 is CASADRGTDTQYF. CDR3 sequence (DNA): TGTGCCAGCGCGGACAGGGGTACAGATACGCAGTATTTT.

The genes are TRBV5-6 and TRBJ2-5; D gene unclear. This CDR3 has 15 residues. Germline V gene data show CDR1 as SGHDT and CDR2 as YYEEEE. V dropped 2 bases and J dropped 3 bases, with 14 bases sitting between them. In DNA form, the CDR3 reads TGTGCCAGCAGCTTAGCGAAGTATGCGGAAGAGACCCAGTACTTC. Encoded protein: CASSLAKYAEETQYF.

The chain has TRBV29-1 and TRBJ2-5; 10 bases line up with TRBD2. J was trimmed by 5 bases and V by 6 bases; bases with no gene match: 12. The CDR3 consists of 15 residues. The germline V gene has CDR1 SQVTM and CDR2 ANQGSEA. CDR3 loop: CSVAFERGGRETQYF. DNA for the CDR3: TGCAGCGTCGCCTTTGAGCGGGGGGGCCGGGAGACCCAGTACTTC.

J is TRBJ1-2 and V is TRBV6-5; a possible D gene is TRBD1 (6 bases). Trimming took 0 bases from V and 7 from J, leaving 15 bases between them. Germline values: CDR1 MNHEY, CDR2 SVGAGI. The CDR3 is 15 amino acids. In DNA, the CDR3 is TGTGCCAGCAGTTACTCGCCAGGGGCCCCTCCTGGCTACACCTTC. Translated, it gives CASSYSPGAPPGYTF.

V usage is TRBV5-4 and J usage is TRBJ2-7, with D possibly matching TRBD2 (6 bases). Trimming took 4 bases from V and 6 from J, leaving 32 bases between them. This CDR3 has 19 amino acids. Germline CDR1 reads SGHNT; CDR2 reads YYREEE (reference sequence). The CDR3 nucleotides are TGTGCCAGCAGCCACCCCAACCACATCGGGACTGGGATTTCTGGCGAGCAGTACTTC. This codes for CASSHPNHIGTGISGEQYF.

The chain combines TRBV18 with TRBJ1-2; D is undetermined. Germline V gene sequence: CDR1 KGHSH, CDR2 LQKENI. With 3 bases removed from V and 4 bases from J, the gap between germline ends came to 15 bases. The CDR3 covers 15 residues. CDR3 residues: CASSPSKEGPYGYTF. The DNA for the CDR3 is TGTGCCAGCTCACCCTCTAAAGAGGGCCCCTATGGCTACACCTTC.

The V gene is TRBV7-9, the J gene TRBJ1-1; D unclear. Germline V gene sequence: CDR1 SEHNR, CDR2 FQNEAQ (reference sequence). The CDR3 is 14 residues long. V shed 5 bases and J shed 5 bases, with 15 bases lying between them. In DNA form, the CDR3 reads TGTGCCAGCAGCCCCCCAAGGGAGTGGACTGAAGCTTTCTTT. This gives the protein CASSPPREWTEAFF.

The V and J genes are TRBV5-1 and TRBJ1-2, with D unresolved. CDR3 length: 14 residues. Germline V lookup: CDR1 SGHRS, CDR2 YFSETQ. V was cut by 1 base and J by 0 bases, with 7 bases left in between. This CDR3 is CASSLLLTNYGYTF. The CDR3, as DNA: TGCGCCAGCAGCTTGCTACTGACTAACTATGGCTACACCTTC.

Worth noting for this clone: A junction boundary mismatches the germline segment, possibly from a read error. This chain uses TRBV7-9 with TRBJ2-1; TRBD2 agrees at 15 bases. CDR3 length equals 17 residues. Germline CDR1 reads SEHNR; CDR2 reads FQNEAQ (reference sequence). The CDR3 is CSSSPGGTSGGRNEQFF. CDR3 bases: TGTTCCAGCAGCCCCGGAGGGACTAGCGGGGGGAGAAATGAGCAGTTCTTC.

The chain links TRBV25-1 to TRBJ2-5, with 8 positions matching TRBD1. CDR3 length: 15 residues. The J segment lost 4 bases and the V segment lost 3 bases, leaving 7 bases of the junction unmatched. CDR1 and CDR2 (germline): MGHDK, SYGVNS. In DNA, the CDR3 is TGTGCCAGCAGTGATTGGACAGGGCCAGGAGAGACCCAGTACTTC. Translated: CASSDWTGPGETQYF.

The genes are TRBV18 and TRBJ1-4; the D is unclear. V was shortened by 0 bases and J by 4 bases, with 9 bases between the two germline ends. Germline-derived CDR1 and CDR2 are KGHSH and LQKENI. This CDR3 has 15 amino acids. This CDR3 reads CASSPPAVRNEKLFF. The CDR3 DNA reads TGTGCCAGCTCACCACCGGCGGTTCGTAATGAAAAACTGTTTTTT.

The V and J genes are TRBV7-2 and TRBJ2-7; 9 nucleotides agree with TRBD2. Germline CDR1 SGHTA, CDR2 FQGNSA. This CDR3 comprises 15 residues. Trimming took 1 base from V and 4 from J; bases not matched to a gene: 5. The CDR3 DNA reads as TGTGCCAGCAGCTTAGTCGTTAGCGGGGGTTACGAGCAGTACTTC. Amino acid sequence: CASSLVVSGGYEQYF. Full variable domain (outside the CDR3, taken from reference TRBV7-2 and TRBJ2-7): GAGVSQSPSNKVTEKGKDVELRCDPISGHTALYWYRQSLGQGLEFLIYFQGNSAPDKSGLPSDRFSAERTGGSVSTLTIQRTQQEDSAVYLCASSLVVSGGYEQYFGPGTRLTVT.

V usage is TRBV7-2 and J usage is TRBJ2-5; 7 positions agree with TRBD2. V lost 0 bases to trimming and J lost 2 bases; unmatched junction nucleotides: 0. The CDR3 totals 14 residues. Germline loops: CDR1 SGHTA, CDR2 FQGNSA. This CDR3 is CASSLAGGQETQYF. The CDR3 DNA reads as TGTGCCAGCAGCTTAGCGGGGGGGCAAGAGACCCAGTACTTC.

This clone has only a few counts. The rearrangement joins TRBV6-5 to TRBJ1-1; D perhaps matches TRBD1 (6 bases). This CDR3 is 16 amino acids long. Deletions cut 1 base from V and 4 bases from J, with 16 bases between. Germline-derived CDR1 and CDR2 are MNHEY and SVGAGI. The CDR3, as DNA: TGTGCCAGCAGTTACTTGTCCCAGGTAGGGGGCACTGAAGCTTTCTTT. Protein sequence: CASSYLSQVGGTEAFF.

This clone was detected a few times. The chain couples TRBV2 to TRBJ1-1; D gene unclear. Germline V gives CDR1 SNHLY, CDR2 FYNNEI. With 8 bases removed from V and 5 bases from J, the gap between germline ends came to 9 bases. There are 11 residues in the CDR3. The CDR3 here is CASGPGTEAFF. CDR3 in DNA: TGTGCCAGCGGGCCGGGGACTGAAGCTTTCTTT.

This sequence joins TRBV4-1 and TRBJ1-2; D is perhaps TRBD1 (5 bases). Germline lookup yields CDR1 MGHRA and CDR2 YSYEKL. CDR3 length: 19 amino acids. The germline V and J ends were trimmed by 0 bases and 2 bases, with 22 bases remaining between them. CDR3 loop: CASSQEWGGEGLANYGYTF. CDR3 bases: TGCGCCAGCAGCCAAGAATGGGGAGGGGAAGGCTTGGCAAACTATGGCTACACCTTC.

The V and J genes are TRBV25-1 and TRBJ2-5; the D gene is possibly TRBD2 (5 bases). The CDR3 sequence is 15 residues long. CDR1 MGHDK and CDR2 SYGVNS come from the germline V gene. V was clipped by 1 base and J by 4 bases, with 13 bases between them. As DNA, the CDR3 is TGTGCCAGCAGTGAATCGGCCGGGAACCGAGAGACCCAGTACTTC. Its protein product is CASSESAGNRETQYF.

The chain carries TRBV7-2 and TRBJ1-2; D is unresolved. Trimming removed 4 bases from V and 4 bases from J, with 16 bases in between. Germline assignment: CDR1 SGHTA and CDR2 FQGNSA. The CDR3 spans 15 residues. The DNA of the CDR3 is TGTGCCAGCAGCTCACCTCAAATATATAGCTATGGCTACACCTTC. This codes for CASSSPQIYSYGYTF.

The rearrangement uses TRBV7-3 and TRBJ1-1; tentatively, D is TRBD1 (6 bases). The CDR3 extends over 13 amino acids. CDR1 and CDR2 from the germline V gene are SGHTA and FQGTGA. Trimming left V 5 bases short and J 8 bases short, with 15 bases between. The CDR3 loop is CASSIHRDAEAFF. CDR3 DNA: TGTGCCAGCAGCATTCACAGGGACGCAGAAGCTTTCTTT.

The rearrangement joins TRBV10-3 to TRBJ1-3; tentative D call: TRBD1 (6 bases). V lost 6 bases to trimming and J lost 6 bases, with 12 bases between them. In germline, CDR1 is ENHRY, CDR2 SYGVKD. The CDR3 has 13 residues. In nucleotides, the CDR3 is TGTGCCATCAGGGGCGGACAGAAAAACACCATATATTTT. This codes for CAIRGGQKNTIYF.

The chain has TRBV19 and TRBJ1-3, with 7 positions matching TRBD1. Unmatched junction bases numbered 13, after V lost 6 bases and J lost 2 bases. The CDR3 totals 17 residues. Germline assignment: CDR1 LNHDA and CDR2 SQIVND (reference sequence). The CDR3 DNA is TGTGCCAGTAGACCCGGTGACAGGGCAGGACCTGGAAACACCATATATTTT. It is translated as CASRPGDRAGPGNTIYF.

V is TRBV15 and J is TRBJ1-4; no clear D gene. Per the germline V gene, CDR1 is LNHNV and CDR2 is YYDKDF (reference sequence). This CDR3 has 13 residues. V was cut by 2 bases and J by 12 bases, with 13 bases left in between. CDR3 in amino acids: CATSRRTGRELFF. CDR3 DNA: TGTGCCACCAGCAGACGGACCGGGCGGGAACTGTTTTTT.

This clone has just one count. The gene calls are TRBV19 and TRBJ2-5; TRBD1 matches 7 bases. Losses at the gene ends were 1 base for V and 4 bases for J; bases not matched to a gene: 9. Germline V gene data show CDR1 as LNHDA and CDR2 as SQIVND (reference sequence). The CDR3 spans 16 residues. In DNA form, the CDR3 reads TGTGCCAGTAGTATAGTGCGAGGGGGCGGCCTAGAGACCCAGTACTTC. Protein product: CASSIVRGGGLETQYF.

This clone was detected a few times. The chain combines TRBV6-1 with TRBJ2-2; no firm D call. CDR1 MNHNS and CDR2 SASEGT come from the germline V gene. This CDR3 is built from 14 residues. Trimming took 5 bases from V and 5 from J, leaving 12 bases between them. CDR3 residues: CASSYSQITGELFF. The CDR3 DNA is TGTGCCAGCAGTTATTCACAGATAACCGGGGAGCTGTTTTTT.

The CDR3 region is CASSQDTQGQAFF. The CDR3 coding sequence is TGTGCCAGCAGCCAAGATACCCAGGGTCAAGCTTTCTTT. The V gene is TRBV4-2, the J gene TRBJ1-1; possibly TRBD1 for D (5 bases). The germline gives CDR1 LGHNA, CDR2 YNFKEQ. This CDR3 contains 13 residues. Trimming removed 0 bases at V and 9 bases at J, with 11 bases between.